The 3 T cell receptor beta chains below were found in one sample sequenced in a study of blood T cell repertoires in COVID-19. TCRdb keeps only in-frame clones here, not all; method: immunoSEQ multiplex PCR. Of about 150,000 clones in the sample, around 82% were seen once. Sequencing used PBMCs or T cells enriched from blood (not recorded which). These receptors were taken from a woman between 45 and 60 years old who had recovered from COVID-19.

The V and J genes are TRBV2 and TRBJ1-1; 9 bases are a match to TRBD1. The CDR3 has 16 amino acids. CDR1 is SNHLY and CDR2 is FYNNEI in the germline V gene. The V segment lost 5 bases and the J segment 1 base; nucleotides outside the gene matches: 8. The CDR3 nucleotides are TGTGCCAGCAGTCGGGACAGGGCTCTAAGGAACACTGAAGCTTTCTTT. Translation: CASSRDRALRNTEAFF.

The gene calls are TRBV5-1 and TRBJ2-3, with a possible D match to TRBD2 (5 bases). This CDR3 is built from 16 residues. CDR1 and CDR2 from the germline V gene are SGHRS and YFSETQ. V shed 2 bases and J shed 1 base, with 14 bases lying between them. The DNA for the CDR3 is TGCGCCAGCAGCTTAGGCGGGTCCCTTGGCACAGATACGCAGTATTTT. Protein product: CASSLGGSLGTDTQYF. The complete variable domain, with remaining parts taken from reference TRBV5-1 and TRBJ2-3, reads KAGVTQTPRYLIKTRGQQVTLSCSPISGHRSVSWYQQTPGQGLQFLFEYFSETQRNKGNFPGRFSGRQFSNSRSEMNVSTLELGDSALYLCASSLGGSLGTDTQYFGPGTRLTVL.

This chain links TRBV9 with TRBJ2-7; 8 bases are shared with TRBD1. J lost 5 bases, V lost 1 base, and 5 bases had no gene match. Germline V lookup: CDR1 SGDLS, CDR2 YYNGEE. This CDR3 comprises 14 residues. CDR3 protein: CASSVNPTGDEQYF. The DNA of the CDR3 is TGTGCCAGCAGCGTAAATCCGACAGGGGACGAGCAGTACTTC.